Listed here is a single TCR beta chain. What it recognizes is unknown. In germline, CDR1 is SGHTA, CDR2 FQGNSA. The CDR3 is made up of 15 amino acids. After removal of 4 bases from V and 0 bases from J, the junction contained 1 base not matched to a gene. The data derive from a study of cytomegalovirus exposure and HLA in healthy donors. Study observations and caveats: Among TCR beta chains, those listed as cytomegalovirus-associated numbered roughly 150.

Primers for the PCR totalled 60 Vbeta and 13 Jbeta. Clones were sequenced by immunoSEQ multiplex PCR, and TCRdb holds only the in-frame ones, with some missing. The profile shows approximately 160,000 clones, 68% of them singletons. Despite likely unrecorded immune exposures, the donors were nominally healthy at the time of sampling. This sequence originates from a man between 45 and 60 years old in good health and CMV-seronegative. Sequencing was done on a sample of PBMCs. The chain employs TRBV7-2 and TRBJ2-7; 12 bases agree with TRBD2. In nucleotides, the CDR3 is TGTGCCAGCAGCTCTAGCGGGGGGGCCTCCTACGAGCAGTACTTC. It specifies CASSSSGGASYEQYF.